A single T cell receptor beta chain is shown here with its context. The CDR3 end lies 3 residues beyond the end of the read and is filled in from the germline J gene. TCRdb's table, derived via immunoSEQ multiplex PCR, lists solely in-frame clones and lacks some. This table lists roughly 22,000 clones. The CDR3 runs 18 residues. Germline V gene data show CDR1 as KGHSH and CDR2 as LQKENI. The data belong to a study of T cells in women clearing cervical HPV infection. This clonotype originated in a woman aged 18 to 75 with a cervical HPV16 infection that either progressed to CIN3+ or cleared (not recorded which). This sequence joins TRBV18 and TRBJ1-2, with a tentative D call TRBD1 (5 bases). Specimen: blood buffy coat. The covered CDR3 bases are TGTGCCAGCTCTCCAGGGACTAGCGGCCTAAACCCGTACGGTGAC. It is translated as CASSPGTSGLNPYGD. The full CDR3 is CASSPGTSGLNPYGDYTF.